This section outlines one TCR beta chain sequence together with its context. What it binds is unknown. Some clones are missing from TCRdb's copy, which holds only in-frame ones; the method was immunoSEQ multiplex PCR. Of tens of thousands of clones detected, approximately 83% appear once; the ten largest clones hold roughly 0.85%. This CDR3 is 15 amino acids long. Germline V CDR1 and CDR2: MDHEN, SYDVKM. The V gene lost 3 bases and the J gene lost 3 bases, with 11 bases spanning the gap. The data derive from a study of radiotherapy plus CTLA-4 blockade in lung cancer. Overall study findings and caveats: Early clonal dynamics of blood T cells, together with interferon-beta, were reported as the best response predictor. In blood, tumor-derived TCR clones expanded after radiotherapy plus ipilimumab.

The sequences come from peripheral blood, collected from a patient treated with radiotherapy plus ipilimumab. The V call is TRBV28, the J call TRBJ1-4, with TRBD1 as a possible D gene (6 bases). The TCR was taken from a human donor with non-small cell lung cancer who had stable disease on radiotherapy plus ipilimumab. The CDR3 sequence: CASSFQGSANEKLFF. CDR3 sequence (DNA): TGTGCCAGCAGTTTCCAGGGGTCGGCTAATGAAAAACTGTTTTTT.